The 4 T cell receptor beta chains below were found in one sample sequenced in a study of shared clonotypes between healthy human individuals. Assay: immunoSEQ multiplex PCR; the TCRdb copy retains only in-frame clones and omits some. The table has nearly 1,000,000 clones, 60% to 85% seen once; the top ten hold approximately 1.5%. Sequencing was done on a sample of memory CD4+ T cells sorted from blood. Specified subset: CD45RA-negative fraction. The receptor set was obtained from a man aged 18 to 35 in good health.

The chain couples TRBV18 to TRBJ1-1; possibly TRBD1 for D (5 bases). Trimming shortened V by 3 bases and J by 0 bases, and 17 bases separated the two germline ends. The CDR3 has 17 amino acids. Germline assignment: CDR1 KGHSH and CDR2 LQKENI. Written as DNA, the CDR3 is TGTGCCAGCTCACCGGGAGGTGTGGGGCGGGTGAACACTGAAGCTTTCTTT. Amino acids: CASSPGGVGRVNTEAFF.

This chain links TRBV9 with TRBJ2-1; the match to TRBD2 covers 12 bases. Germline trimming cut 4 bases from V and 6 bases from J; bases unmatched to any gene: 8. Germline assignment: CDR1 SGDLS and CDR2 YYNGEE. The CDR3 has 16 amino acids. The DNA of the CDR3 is TGTGCCAGCAGCCCCAGGCTAGCGGGGGGGCCCAATGAGCAGTTCTTC. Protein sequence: CASSPRLAGGPNEQFF. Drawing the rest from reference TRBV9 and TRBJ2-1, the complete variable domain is DSGVTQTPKHLITATGQRVTLRCSPRSGDLSVYWYQQSLDQGLQFLIQYYNGEERAKGNILERFSAQQFPDLHSELNLSSLELGDSALYFCASSPRLAGGPNEQFFGPGTRLTVL.

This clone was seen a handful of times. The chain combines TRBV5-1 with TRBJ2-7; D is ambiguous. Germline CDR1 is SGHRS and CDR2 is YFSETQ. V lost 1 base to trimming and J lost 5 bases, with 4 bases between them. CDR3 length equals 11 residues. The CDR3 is CASSLTDEQYF. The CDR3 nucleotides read TGCGCCAGCAGCTTGACAGACGAGCAGTACTTC.

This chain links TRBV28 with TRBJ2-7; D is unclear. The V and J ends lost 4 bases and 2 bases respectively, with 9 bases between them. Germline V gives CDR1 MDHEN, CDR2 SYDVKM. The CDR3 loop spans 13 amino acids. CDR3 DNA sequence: TGTGCCAGCAGTTCCCCCGCCCCCTACGAGCAGTACTTC. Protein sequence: CASSSPAPYEQYF.